The 6 T cell receptor beta chains listed next were all sequenced from one sample in a study of blood T cells in healthy people across ages. A second about 6 to 12 cycle PCR used barcoded and J-beta primers. TCRdb re-called the 5' RACE reads through MiXCR, storing one row per CDR3 protein. The sample contains around 1,100,000 distinct CDR3 sequences, around two fifths of which appear only once. Sequencing used blood. All receptors come from a man aged 18 to 29 in good health.

This rearrangement joins TRBV5-6 to TRBJ1-1; D gene ambiguous. V gave up 1 base and J gave up 7 bases, with 8 bases separating them. This CDR3 is 12 amino acids long. The V gene's germline CDR1 is SGHDT and CDR2 YYEEEE. CDR3 DNA: TGTGCCAGCAGCTTGACCCGGGATGAAGCTTTCTTT. Protein product: CASSLTRDEAFF.

This clonotype has more than one count but fewer than ten. The CDR3 nucleotides are TGTGCCAGCAGTTGGAAAAGGGTAGGGACCCAGTACTTC. It yields the protein CASSWKRVGTQYF. The chain carries TRBV28 and TRBJ2-5; D gene unclear. V lost 4 bases, J lost 7 bases, and 13 bases lay in between. CDR1 is MDHEN, CDR2 SYDVKM, per germline. CDR3 size: 13 residues. The full variable domain, with the rest looked up from reference TRBV28 and TRBJ2-5, is DVKVTQSSRYLVKRTGEKVFLECVQDMDHENMFWYRQDPGLGLRLIYFSYDVKMKEKGDIPEGYSVSREKKERFSLILESASTNQTSMYLCASSWKRVGTQYFGPGTRLLVL.

The rearrangement uses TRBV20-1 and TRBJ2-1, with 7 bases matching TRBD2. The CDR3 length is 14 residues. Germline V gene sequence: CDR1 DFQATT, CDR2 SNEGSKA (reference sequence). The V gene end was trimmed by 7 bases and the J gene end by 6 bases; junction bases not matched to a gene: 12. The CDR3 DNA sequence: TGCAGTGTCGTGGGAGGGCTAGTCCGCAATGAGCAGTTCTTC. Protein product: CSVVGGLVRNEQFF.

The chain combines TRBV2 with TRBJ2-5, with TRBD1 matching 7 bases. The V and J ends lost 2 bases and 0 bases, in that order; junction bases with no gene match: 18. The CDR3 runs 20 residues. Germline V lookup: CDR1 SNHLY, CDR2 FYNNEI. CDR3 amino acids: CASSEPNGTATVGYQETQYF. The CDR3 DNA reads as TGTGCCAGCAGTGAACCGAACGGGACAGCCACGGTGGGGTACCAAGAGACCCAGTACTTC.

Ten or more counts support this clonotype. The chain uses TRBV20-1 and TRBJ2-3; D unresolved. The V end was cut by 4 bases, the J end by 0 bases, with 11 bases between. The CDR3 extends over 14 amino acids. Germline-derived CDR1 and CDR2 are DFQATT and SNEGSKA (reference sequence). CDR3 nucleotides: TGCAGTGCTACTGTATCGACTAGCACAGATACGCAGTATTTT. It codes for CSATVSTSTDTQYF.

This chain uses TRBV4-3 with TRBJ1-2; no definite D call. This CDR3 has 16 amino acids. Trimming shortened V by 0 bases and J by 3 bases, and 14 bases separated the two germline ends. Germline V CDR1 and CDR2: LGHNA, YSLEER. The CDR3 region is CASSQDPGGGYYGYTF. The CDR3 coding sequence is TGCGCCAGCAGCCAAGACCCCGGTGGCGGCTACTATGGCTACACCTTC.